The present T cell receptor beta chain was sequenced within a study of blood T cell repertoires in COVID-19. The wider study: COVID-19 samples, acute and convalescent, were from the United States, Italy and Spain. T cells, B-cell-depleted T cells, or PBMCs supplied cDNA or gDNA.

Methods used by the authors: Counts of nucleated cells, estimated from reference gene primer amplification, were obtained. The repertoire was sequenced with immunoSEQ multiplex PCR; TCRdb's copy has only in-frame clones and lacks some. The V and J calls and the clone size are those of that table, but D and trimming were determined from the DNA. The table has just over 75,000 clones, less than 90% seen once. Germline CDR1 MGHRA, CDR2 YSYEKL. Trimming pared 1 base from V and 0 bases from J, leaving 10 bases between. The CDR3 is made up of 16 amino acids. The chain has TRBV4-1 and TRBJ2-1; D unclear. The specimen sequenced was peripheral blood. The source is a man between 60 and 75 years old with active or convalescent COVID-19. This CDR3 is CASSQAATSSYNEQFF. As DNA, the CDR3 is TGCGCCAGCAGCCAAGCCGCTACGAGCTCCTACAATGAGCAGTTCTTC.